Only a few counts were recorded for the clone carrying this T cell receptor (beta chain). Antigen unknown. With V trimmed by 1 base and J by 4 bases, 3 bases remained unmatched. The germline gives CDR1 SGHTA, CDR2 FQGNSA. The CDR3 length is 15 residues. The data belong to a study of cytotoxic CD8 clonotypes in ibrutinib-treated CLL. Whole-study context: IGHV unmutated 17 to 18; relapsed/refractory 11; treatment-naive approximately 16.

General observations from the study: Clonality grew at ibrutinib response; at progression, it decreased back toward baseline.

Measured with immunoSEQ multiplex PCR; TCRdb has only the in-frame clones, and not every one. The sample lists around 330,000 clones; about 64% were seen once. The source material was PBMCs, sampled after 36 months of ibrutinib treatment. The chain has TRBV7-2 and TRBJ2-7; the match to TRBD2 covers 11 bases. This TCR was sampled from a human donor with chronic lymphocytic leukemia. The CDR3 region has the DNA TGTGCCAGCAGCTTAGGACTAGCGGGATATTACGAGCAGTACTTC. Its protein product is CASSLGLAGYYEQYF.